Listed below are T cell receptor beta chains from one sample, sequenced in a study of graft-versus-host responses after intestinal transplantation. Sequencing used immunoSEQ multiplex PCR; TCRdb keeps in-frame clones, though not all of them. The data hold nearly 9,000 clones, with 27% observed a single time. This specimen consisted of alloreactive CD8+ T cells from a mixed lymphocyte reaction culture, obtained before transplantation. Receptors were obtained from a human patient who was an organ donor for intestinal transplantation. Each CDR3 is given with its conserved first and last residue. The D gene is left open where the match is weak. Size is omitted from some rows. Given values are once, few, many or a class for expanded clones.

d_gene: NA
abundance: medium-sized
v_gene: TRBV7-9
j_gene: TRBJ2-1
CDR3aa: CASSLGTPNEQFF
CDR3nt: TGTGCCAGCAGCTTAGGGACGCCCAATGAGCAGTTCTTC

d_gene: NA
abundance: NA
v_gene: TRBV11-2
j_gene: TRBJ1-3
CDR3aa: CASSHRQELSGNTIYF
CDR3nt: TGTGCCAGCAGCCACCGACAGGAACTATCGGGAAACACCATATATTTT

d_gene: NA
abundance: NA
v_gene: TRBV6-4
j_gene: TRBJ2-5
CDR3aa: CASSRGVQETQYF
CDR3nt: TGTGCCAGCAGCCGAGGGGTCCAAGAGACCCAGTACTTC

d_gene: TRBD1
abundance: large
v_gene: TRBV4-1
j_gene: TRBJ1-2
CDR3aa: CASTQGSGQGLYGYTF
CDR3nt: TGCGCCAGCACCCAAGGATCGGGACAGGGCCTATATGGCTACACCTTC

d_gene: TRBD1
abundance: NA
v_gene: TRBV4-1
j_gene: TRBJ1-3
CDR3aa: CASSQARGAGNTIYF
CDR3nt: TGCGCCAGCAGCCAAGCCAGGGGGGCTGGAAACACCATATATTTT

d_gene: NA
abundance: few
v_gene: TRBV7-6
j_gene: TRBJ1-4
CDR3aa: CASSLDRADEKLFF
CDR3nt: TGTGCCAGCAGCTTAGACAGGGCGGATGAAAAACTGTTTTTT

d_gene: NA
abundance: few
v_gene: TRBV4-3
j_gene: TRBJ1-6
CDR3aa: CASSPDSSYNSPLHF
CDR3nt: TGCGCCAGCAGCCCGGACAGCTCCTATAATTCACCCCTCCACTTT

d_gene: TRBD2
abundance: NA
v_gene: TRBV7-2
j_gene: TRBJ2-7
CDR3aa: CASSATSGNVYEQYF
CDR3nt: TGTGCCAGCAGCGCGACTAGCGGGAATGTGTACGAGCAGTACTTC

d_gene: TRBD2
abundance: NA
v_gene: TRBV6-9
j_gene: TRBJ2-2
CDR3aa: CASSYFTGGYTGELFF
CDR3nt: TGTGCCAGCAGTTACTTTACGGGAGGGTACACCGGGGAGCTGTTTTTT

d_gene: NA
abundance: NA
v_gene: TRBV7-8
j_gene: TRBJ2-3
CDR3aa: CASSQGTDTQYF
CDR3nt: TGTGCCAGCAGCCAGGGCACAGATACGCAGTATTTT

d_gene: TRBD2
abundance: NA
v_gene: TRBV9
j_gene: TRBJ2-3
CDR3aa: CASSGTSGGADTQYF
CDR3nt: TGTGCCAGCAGCGGGACTAGCGGGGGGGCAGATACGCAGTATTTT

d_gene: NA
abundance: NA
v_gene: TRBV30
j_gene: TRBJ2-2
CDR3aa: CAWSLTNTGELFF
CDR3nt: TGTGCCTGGAGTCTAACGAACACCGGGGAGCTGTTTTTT

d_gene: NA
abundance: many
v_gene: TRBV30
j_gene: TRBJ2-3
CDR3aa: CAWSAGTTDTQYF
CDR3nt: TGTGCCTGGAGCGCGGGGACCACAGATACGCAGTATTTT

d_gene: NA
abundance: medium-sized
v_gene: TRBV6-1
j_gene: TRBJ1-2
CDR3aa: CASSEAIRDGYTF
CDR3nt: TGTGCCAGCAGTGAAGCTATCCGCGATGGCTACACCTTC

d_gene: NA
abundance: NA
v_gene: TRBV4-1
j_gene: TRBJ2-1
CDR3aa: CASSQGGGHNEQFF
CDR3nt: TGCGCCAGCAGCCAAGGGGGGGGCCATAATGAGCAGTTCTTC

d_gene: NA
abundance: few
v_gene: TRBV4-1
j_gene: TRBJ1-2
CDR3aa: CASSQGGGFGGYTF
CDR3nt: TGCGCCAGCAGCCAAGGGGGGGGATTCGGTGGCTACACCTTC

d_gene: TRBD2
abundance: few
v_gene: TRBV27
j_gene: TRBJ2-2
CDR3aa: CASGSGTRSGELFF
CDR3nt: TGTGCCAGCGGATCCGGGACTAGATCCGGGGAGCTGTTTTTT

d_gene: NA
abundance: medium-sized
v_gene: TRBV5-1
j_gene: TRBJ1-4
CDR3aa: CASSRTDPNEKLFF
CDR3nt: TGCGCCAGCAGCAGGACGGATCCTAATGAAAAACTGTTTTTT

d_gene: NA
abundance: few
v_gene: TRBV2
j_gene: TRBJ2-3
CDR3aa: CASSERPGDDTQYF
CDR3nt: TGTGCCAGCAGTGAACGGCCGGGGGACGATACGCAGTATTTT

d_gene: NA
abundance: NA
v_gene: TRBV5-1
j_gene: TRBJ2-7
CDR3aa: CASSWTPSYEQYF
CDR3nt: TGCGCCAGCAGCTGGACCCCTTCCTACGAGCAGTACTTC

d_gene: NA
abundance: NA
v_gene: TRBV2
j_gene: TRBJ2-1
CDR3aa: CATLYNEQFF
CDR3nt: TGTGCCACCCTCTACAATGAGCAGTTCTTC

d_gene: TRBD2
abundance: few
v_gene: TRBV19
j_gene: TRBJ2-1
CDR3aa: CASSIGGGSYNEQFF
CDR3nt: TGTGCCAGTAGTATAGGGGGGGGCTCCTACAATGAGCAGTTCTTC

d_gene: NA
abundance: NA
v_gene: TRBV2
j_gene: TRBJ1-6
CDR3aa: CASMVDSHNSPLHF
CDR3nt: TGTGCCAGCATGGTTGACAGCCATAATTCACCCCTCCACTTT

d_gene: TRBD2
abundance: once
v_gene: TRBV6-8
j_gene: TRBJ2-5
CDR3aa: CASTLLAGGDETQYF
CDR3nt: TGTGCCAGCACCTTACTAGCGGGAGGAGACGAGACCCAGTACTTC

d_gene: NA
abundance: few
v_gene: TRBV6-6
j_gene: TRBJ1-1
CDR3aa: CASLGVLNTEAFF
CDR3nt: TGTGCCAGCCTGGGAGTTTTGAACACTGAAGCTTTCTTT

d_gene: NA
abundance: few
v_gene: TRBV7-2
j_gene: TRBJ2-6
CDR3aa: CASSRGTWWWANVLTF
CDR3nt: TGTGCCAGCAGCCGAGGGACTTGGTGGTGGGCCAACGTCCTGACTTTC

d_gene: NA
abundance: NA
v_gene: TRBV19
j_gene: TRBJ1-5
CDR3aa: CASSIVAGEQPQHF
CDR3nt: TGTGCCAGTAGTATAGTCGCAGGGGAACAGCCCCAGCATTTT

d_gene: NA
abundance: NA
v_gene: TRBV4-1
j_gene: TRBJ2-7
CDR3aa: CASSQDRRGHEQYF
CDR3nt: TGCGCCAGCAGCCAAGATCGCAGGGGACACGAGCAGTACTTC

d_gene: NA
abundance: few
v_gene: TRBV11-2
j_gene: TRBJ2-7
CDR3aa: CASSLETIYEQYF
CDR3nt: TGTGCCAGCAGCTTAGAGACTATCTACGAGCAGTACTTC

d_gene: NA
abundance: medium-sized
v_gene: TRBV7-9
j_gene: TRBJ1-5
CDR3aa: CASSLEGHSNQPQHF
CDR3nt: TGTGCCAGCAGCTTGGAGGGACACAGCAATCAGCCCCAGCATTTT

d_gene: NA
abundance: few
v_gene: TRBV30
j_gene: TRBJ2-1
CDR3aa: CAWSVHSYNEQFF
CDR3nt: TGTGCCTGGAGTGTACACTCCTACAATGAGCAGTTCTTC